This T cell receptor (beta chain) was captured in a study of blood T cell repertoires in COVID-19. Study as a whole: Researchers got acute and convalescent COVID-19 samples from the United States, Italy and Spain.

V lost 4 bases, J lost 0 bases, and 12 bases lay in between. This CDR3 comprises 15 residues. Germline CDR1 reads ENHRY; CDR2 reads SYGVKD. As originally analysed: Amplifying reference gene primers gave estimates of nucleated cell counts. Data came from immunoSEQ multiplex PCR; TCRdb stores just in-frame clones and leaves some out. D and trimming were read from the DNA, whereas the V and J calls and clone size are those reported in that table. The table has about 150,000 clones, almost 85% seen once. The sequenced sample consisted of peripheral blood. The source of this sequence is a human donor with acute or convalescent COVID-19. The donor label of this sample is uncertain. The chain links TRBV10-3 to TRBJ1-2; tentatively, D is TRBD1 (5 bases). The CDR3, as DNA: TGTGCCATCAGTGGACAACAGGTGCCTAACTATGGCTACACCTTC. Residues: CAISGQQVPNYGYTF.